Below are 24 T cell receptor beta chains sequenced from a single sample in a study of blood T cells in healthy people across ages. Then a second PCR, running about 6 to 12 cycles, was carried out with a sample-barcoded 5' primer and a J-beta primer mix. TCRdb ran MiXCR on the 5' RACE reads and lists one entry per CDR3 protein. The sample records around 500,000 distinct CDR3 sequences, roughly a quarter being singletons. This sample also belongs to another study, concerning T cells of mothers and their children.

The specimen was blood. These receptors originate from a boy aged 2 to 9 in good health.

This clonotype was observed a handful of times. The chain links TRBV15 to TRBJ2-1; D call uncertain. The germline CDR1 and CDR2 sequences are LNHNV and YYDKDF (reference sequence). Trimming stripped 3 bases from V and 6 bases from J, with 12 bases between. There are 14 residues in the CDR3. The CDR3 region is CATSSGSSLNEQFF. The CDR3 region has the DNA TGTGCCACCAGCAGTGGGTCCTCCCTCAATGAGCAGTTCTTC.

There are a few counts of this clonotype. The CDR3 region has the DNA TGTGCCAGCAGTTACGCCGGACTAGCCAAAAACATTCAGTACTTC. Translating gives CASSYAGLAKNIQYF. This chain joins TRBV6-2 or TRBV6-3 and TRBJ2-4; maybe TRBD2 (5 bases). The CDR3 totals 15 residues. The V gene lost 2 bases and the J gene lost 0 bases, with 8 bases spanning the gap. CDR1 and CDR2 from the germline V gene are MNHEY and SVGEGT.

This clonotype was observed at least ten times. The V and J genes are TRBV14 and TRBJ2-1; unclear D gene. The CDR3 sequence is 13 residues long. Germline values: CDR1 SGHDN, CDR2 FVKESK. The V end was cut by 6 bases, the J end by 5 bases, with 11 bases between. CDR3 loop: CASRSAGDNEQFF. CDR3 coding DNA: TGTGCCAGCAGGTCGGCAGGAGACAATGAGCAGTTCTTC.

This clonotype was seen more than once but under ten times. The CDR3 here is CSATPSPGENIQYF. As DNA, the CDR3 is TGCAGTGCTACCCCGTCCCCTGGGGAAAACATTCAGTACTTC. The chain couples TRBV20-1 to TRBJ2-4; no definite D call. V dropped 4 bases and J dropped 5 bases, with 15 bases sitting between them. This CDR3 comprises 14 residues. CDR1 DFQATT and CDR2 SNEGSKA come from the germline V gene (reference sequence).

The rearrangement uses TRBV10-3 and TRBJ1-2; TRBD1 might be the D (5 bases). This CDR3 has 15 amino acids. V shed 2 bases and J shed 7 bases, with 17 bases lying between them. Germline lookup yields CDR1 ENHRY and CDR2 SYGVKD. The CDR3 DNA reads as TGTGCCATCAGTGAGGCTGGGGGACGGGGTCCTGGCTACACCTTC. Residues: CAISEAGGRGPGYTF.

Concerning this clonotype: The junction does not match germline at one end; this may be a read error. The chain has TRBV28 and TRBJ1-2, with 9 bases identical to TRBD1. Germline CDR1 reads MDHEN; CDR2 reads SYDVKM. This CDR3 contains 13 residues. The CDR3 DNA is TGTACCAGCACCTTGACAGGGGGTTATGGCTACACCTTC. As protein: CTSTLTGGYGYTF.

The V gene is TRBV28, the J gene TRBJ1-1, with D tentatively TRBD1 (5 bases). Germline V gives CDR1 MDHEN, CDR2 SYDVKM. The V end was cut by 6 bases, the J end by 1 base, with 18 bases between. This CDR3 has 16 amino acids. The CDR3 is CASRSRGFSGNTEAFF. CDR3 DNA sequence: TGTGCCAGCAGATCAAGGGGATTTTCTGGGAACACTGAAGCTTTCTTT. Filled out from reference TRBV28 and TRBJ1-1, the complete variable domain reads DVKVTQSSRYLVKRTGEKVFLECVQDMDHENMFWYRQDPGLGLRLIYFSYDVKMKEKGDIPEGYSVSREKKERFSLILESASTNQTSMYLCASRSRGFSGNTEAFFGQGTRLTVV.

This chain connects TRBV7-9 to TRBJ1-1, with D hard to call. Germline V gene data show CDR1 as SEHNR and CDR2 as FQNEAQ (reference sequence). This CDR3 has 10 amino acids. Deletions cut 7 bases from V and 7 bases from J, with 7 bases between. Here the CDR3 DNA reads TGTGCCAGCAAGGAAGTTGAAGCTTTCTTT. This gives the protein CASKEVEAFF.

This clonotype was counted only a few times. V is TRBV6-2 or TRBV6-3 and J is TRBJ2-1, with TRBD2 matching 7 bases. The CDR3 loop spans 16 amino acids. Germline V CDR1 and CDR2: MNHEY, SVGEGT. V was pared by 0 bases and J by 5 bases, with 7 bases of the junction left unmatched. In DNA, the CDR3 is TGTGCCAGCAGTTACTCGAGTGCACTAGCGAACAATGAGCAGTTCTTC. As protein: CASSYSSALANNEQFF.

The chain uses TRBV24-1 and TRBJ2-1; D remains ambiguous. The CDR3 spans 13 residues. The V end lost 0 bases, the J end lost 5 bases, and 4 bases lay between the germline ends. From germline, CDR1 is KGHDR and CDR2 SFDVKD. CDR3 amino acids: CATSDLSNNEQFF. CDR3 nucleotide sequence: TGTGCCACCAGTGATTTGTCGAACAATGAGCAGTTCTTC.

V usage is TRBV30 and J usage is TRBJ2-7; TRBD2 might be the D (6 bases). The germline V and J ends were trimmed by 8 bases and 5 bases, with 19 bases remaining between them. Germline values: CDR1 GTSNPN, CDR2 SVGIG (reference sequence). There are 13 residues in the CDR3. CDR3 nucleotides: TGTGCCGGTTTATCCGGGACTCAGCACGAGCAGTACTTC. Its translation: CAGLSGTQHEQYF.

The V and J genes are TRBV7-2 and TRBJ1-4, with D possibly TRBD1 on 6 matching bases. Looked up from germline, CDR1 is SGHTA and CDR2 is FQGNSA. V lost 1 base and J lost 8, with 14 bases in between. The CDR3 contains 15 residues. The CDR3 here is CASSLDPGAGEKLFF. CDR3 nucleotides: TGTGCCAGCAGCTTAGATCCAGGGGCAGGAGAAAAACTGTTTTTT.

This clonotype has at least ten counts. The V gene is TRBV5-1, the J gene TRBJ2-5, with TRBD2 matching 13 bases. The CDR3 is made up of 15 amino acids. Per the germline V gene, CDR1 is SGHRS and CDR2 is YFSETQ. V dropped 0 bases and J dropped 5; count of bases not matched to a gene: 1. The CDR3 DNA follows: TGCGCCAGCAGCTTGGTGACTAGCGGGGGGGAGACCCAGTACTTC. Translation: CASSLVTSGGETQYF.

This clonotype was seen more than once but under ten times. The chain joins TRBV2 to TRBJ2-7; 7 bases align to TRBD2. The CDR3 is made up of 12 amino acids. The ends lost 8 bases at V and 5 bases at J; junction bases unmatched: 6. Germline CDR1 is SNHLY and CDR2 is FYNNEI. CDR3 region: CASGEGLHEQYF. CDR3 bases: TGTGCCAGCGGGGAGGGCCTCCACGAGCAGTACTTC.

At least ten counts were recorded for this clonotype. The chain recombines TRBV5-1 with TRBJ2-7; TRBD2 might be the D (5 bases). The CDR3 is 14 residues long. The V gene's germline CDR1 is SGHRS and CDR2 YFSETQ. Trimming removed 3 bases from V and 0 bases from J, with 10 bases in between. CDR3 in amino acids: CASSWSGSSYEQYF. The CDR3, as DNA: TGCGCCAGCAGCTGGAGCGGAAGCTCCTACGAGCAGTACTTC.

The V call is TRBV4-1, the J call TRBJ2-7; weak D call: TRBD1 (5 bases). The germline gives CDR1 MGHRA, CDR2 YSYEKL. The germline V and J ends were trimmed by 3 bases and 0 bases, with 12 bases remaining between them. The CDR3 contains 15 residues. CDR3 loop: CASSQTWTPSYEQYF. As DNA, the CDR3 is TGCGCCAGCAGCCAGACGTGGACACCCTCCTACGAGCAGTACTTC.

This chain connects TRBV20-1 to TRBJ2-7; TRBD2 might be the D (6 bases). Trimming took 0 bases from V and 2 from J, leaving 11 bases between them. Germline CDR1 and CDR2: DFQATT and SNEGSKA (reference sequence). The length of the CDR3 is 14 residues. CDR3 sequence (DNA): TGCAGTGCTAGAGACCGGGACTTTGCCTACGAGCAGTACTTC. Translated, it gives CSARDRDFAYEQYF.

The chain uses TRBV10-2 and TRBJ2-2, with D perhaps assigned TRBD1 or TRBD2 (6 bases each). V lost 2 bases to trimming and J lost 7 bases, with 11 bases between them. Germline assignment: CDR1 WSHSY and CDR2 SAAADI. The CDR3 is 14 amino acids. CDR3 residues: CASSETGGGGELFF. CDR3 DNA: TGCGCCAGCAGTGAGACTGGAGGGGGCGGGGAGCTGTTTTTT.

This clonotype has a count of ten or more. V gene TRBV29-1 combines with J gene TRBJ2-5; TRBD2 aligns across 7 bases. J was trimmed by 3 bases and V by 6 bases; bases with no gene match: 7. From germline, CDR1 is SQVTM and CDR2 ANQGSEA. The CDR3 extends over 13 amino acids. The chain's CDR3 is CSVEGGTEETQYF. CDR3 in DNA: TGCAGCGTCGAGGGAGGGACCGAAGAGACCCAGTACTTC.

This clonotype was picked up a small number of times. The CDR3 loop reads CASSSSGLAAAGANVLTF. DNA for the CDR3: TGTGCCAGCAGCTCCTCCGGGCTAGCGGCAGCAGGGGCCAACGTCCTGACTTTC. The chain is built from TRBV7-9 and TRBJ2-6; 7 positions match TRBD2. This CDR3 has 18 amino acids. V was clipped by 4 bases and J by 4 bases; unmatched bases: 13. Germline CDR1 is SEHNR and CDR2 is FQNEAQ (reference sequence).

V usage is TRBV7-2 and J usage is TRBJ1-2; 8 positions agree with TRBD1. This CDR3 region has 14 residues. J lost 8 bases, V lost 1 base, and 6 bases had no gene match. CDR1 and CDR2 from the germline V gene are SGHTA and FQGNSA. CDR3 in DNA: TGTGCCAGCAGCTTAGTCCAGGGGGCGGGAGGCTACACCTTC. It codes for CASSLVQGAGGYTF.

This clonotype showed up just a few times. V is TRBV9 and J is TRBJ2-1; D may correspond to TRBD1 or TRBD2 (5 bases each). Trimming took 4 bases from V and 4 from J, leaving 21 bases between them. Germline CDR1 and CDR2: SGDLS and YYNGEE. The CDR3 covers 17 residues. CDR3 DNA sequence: TGTGCCAGCAGCCCCTGGGACCGAAAGCCGATATACAATGAGCAGTTCTTC. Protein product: CASSPWDRKPIYNEQFF.

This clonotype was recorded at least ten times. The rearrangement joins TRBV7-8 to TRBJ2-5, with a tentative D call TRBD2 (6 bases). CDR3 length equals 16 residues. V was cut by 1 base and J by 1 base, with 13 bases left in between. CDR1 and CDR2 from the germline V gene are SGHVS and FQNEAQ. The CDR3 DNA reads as TGTGCCAGCAGCTTAGGACTAGTCTTAGGCCAAGAGACCCAGTACTTC. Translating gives CASSLGLVLGQETQYF.

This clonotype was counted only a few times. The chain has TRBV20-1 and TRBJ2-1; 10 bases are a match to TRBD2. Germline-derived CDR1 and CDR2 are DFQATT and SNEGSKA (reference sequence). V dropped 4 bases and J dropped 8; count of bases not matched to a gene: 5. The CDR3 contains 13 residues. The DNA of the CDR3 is TGCAGTGCTATCAGCGGGGGGGCGGATGAGCAGTTCTTC. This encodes CSAISGGADEQFF.